What follows are 29 T cell receptor beta chains derived from one specimen sequenced in a study of response to subunit inactivated influenza vaccine. TCRdb ran MiXCR on the RT-PCR reads and lists one entry per CDR3 protein. Of 650,000 to 800,000 distinct CDR3 sequences in the sample, around 18% were seen once. Sequenced material: PBMCs from blood, taken about 5 days after vaccination. Receptors were obtained from a man aged 50-60 years who received an inactivated influenza vaccine.

This sequence joins TRBV10-3 and TRBJ2-7; the D gene is possibly TRBD1 (5 bases). The germline gives CDR1 ENHRY, CDR2 SYGVKD. Trimming stripped 0 bases from V and 1 base from J, with 16 bases between. This CDR3 has 17 residues. CDR3 region: CAISESYRAGNSYEQYF. Here the CDR3 DNA reads TGTGCCATCAGTGAGTCATATCGCGCAGGGAATTCCTACGAGCAGTACTTC.

This clonotype was seen only a few times. This chain joins TRBV15 and TRBJ2-1; D is unclear. CDR1 LNHNV and CDR2 YYDKDF come from the germline V gene (reference sequence). This CDR3 has 16 amino acids. Trimming shortened V by 4 bases and J by 0 bases, and 13 bases separated the two germline ends. The CDR3: CATSTPRLSSYNEQFF. The CDR3 DNA is TGTGCCACCAGCACCCCGCGTTTGAGCTCCTACAATGAGCAGTTCTTC.

The V call is TRBV10-3, the J call TRBJ2-2; D perhaps matches TRBD1 (6 bases). The ends were cut back, 10 bases at V and 0 bases at J, with 12 bases in the middle. Germline-derived CDR1 and CDR2 are ENHRY and SYGVKD. The CDR3 spans 14 residues. The CDR3 DNA sequence: TGTGCCACCCGGACAGAGACGAACACCGGGGAGCTGTTTTTT. Translation gives CATRTETNTGELFF.

J is TRBJ2-3 and V is TRBV7-9, with D tentatively TRBD2 (6 bases). Germline assignment: CDR1 SEHNR and CDR2 FQNEAQ (reference sequence). The length of the CDR3 is 13 residues. With 5 bases removed from V and 6 bases from J, the gap between germline ends came to 12 bases. CDR3 nucleotide sequence: TGTGCCAGCAGCCCTACTCTAGCGGATACGCAGTATTTT. Its translation is CASSPTLADTQYF.

V is TRBV7-6 and J is TRBJ2-6, with D tentatively TRBD1 or TRBD2 (5 bases each). The CDR3 sequence is 15 residues long. The V and J ends lost 4 bases and 2 bases respectively, with 9 bases between them. Germline V gene data show CDR1 as SGHVS and CDR2 as FNYEAQ. CDR3 nucleotides: TGTGCCAGCAGCTCGGGGCGCCCTGGGGCCAACGTCCTGACTTTC. This gives the protein CASSSGRPGANVLTF.

A few counts support this clonotype. V and J are TRBV7-6 and TRBJ2-1; 15 positions match TRBD2. The germline V gene has CDR1 SGHVS and CDR2 FNYEAQ. The CDR3 is 17 residues long. With 5 bases clipped from V and 5 bases from J, the junction kept 7 bases outside the gene matches. DNA for the CDR3: TGTGCCAGCAGCGGCGCCGGGACTAGCGGGGGGCACAATGAGCAGTTCTTC. Translated: CASSGAGTSGGHNEQFF.

The chain uses TRBV7-2 and TRBJ1-1; 7 nucleotides line up with TRBD1. The CDR3 covers 15 residues. With V trimmed by 1 base and J by 5 bases, 7 bases remained unmatched. The germline V gene has CDR1 SGHTA and CDR2 FQGNSA. CDR3 amino acids: CASSLEGGSVTEAFF. CDR3 sequence (DNA): TGTGCCAGCAGCTTAGAAGGGGGCAGCGTTACTGAAGCTTTCTTT. Variable domain in full (rest from reference TRBV7-2 and TRBJ1-1): GAGVSQSPSNKVTEKGKDVELRCDPISGHTALYWYRQSLGQGLEFLIYFQGNSAPDKSGLPSDRFSAERTGGSVSTLTIQRTQQEDSAVYLCASSLEGGSVTEAFFGQGTRLTVV.

There are a few counts of this clonotype. CDR3 bases: TGCAGTGCCTACACCGTGGTAGCGGGAGACACAGATACGCAGTATTTT. Its protein is CSAYTVVAGDTDTQYF. The V call is TRBV20-1, the J call TRBJ2-3; 9 nucleotides align to TRBD2. CDR1 DFQATT and CDR2 SNEGSKA come from the germline V gene (reference sequence). V shed 6 bases and J 2 bases; nucleotides not matched to a gene: 12. This CDR3 is built from 16 residues.

This clonotype was counted a single time. J is TRBJ1-1 and V is TRBV11-2, with 11 bases lining up with TRBD1. The CDR3 totals 17 residues. V gave up 1 base and J gave up 4 bases; unmatched junction bases: 8. Germline V CDR1 and CDR2: SGHAT, FQNNGV. The CDR3 here is CASSLGTGGERSTEAFF. The CDR3 DNA is TGTGCCAGCAGCTTAGGGACAGGGGGCGAACGTAGCACTGAAGCTTTCTTT.

V usage is TRBV13 and J usage is TRBJ2-7; D might be TRBD1 (6 bases). V lost 5 bases, J lost 1 base, and 18 bases lay in between. The CDR3 covers 16 residues. The germline gives CDR1 PRHDT, CDR2 FYEKMQ (reference sequence). CDR3 amino acids: CASSPGERRGSYEQYF. The CDR3 region has the DNA TGTGCCAGCAGCCCAGGGGAAAGGAGAGGTTCCTACGAGCAGTACTTC.

This chain links TRBV11-2 with TRBJ2-1; TRBD1 is a possible D gene (5 bases). Per the germline V gene, CDR1 is SGHAT and CDR2 is FQNNGV. V was clipped by 4 bases and J by 8 bases, with 12 bases between them. This CDR3 contains 13 residues. CDR3 amino acids: CASSSGARDEQFF. The CDR3 nucleotides are TGTGCCAGCAGCTCTGGGGCCAGGGATGAGCAGTTCTTC.

This clonotype was seen repeatedly, ten times or more. The chain couples TRBV12-3 or TRBV12-4 to TRBJ1-5; possible D gene TRBD1, 6 bases. V lost 6 bases and J lost 3, with 15 bases in between. This CDR3 region has 15 residues. The CDR3 loop reads CASRNGQSHNQPQHF. CDR3 nucleotide sequence: TGTGCCAGCAGAAACGGACAGTCTCACAATCAGCCCCAGCATTTT.

This clonotype was observed a handful of times. The chain couples TRBV14 to TRBJ1-2; TRBD1 is a possible D gene (6 bases). The CDR3 sequence is 16 residues long. CDR1 and CDR2 (germline): SGHDN, FVKESK. The V end lost 4 bases, the J end lost 4 bases, and 19 bases lay between the germline ends. For the CDR3, the DNA is TGTGCCAGCAGCCGGACAGCACCCGGCTTGGTCTATGGCTACACCTTC. Translating it yields CASSRTAPGLVYGYTF.

At least ten counts were recorded for this clonotype. V usage is TRBV29-1 and J usage is TRBJ2-7, with 12 bases aligning to TRBD2. The CDR3 is 14 residues long. V shed 6 bases, J shed 4 bases, and the junction held 7 bases outside the gene matches. Germline V lookup: CDR1 SQVTM, CDR2 ANQGSEA. CDR3 sequence: CSVGLAGPVYEQYF. The CDR3 DNA reads as TGCAGCGTGGGACTAGCGGGCCCCGTTTACGAGCAGTACTTC.

This clonotype was detected only a few times. A junction boundary mismatches the germline segment, possibly from a read error. The chain uses TRBV5-1 and TRBJ1-2; 7 bases align to TRBD1. CDR3 length: 14 amino acids. The germline V gene encodes CDR1 SGHRS and CDR2 YFSETQ. CDR3 nucleotides: TGCGCCAGCAGTTTGGACAGGACCGTCTATGGCTACACCTTC. Amino acid sequence: CASSLDRTVYGYTF.

V usage is TRBV4-3 and J usage is TRBJ2-1; weak D call: TRBD1 (5 bases). The CDR3 runs to 16 residues. The V and J ends lost 0 bases and 0 bases respectively, with 9 bases between them. In germline, CDR1 is LGHNA, CDR2 YSLEER. The CDR3, as DNA: TGCGCCAGCAGCCAAGAATACAGGAGCTCCTACAATGAGCAGTTCTTC. It is translated as CASSQEYRSSYNEQFF.

The chain links TRBV6-2 or TRBV6-3 to TRBJ2-1; 8 nucleotides match TRBD2. The junction had 9 bases not matched to a gene; V was cut back by 7 bases and J by 4 bases. The CDR3 covers 15 residues. CDR1 is MNHEY and CDR2 is SVGEGT in the germline V gene. The CDR3 region has the DNA TGTGCCAGCATACGGCTAGCGGGCCTATACAATGAGCAGTTCTTC. Translated, it gives CASIRLAGLYNEQFF.

This clonotype was picked up a small number of times. The chain links TRBV4-3 to TRBJ2-7; 12 bases agree with TRBD1. The trim removed 1 base at V and 6 bases at J, leaving 7 bases unmatched. CDR3 length: 16 residues. CDR1 and CDR2 (germline): LGHNA, YSLEER. The CDR3 region is CASSQGPGQGAFEQYF. DNA for the CDR3: TGCGCCAGCAGCCAAGGCCCGGGACAGGGGGCTTTCGAGCAGTACTTC.

This chain joins TRBV14 and TRBJ2-7; no definite D call. This CDR3 contains 13 residues. Germline V CDR1 and CDR2: SGHDN, FVKESK. The V end lost 4 bases, the J end lost 3 bases, and 10 bases lay between the germline ends. This CDR3 is CASSLMDGYEQYF. As DNA, the CDR3 is TGTGCCAGCAGCCTCATGGATGGCTACGAGCAGTACTTC.

This clonotype was detected a few times. The genes are TRBV20-1 and TRBJ2-7; D may match TRBD1 or TRBD2 (5 bases each). Looked up from germline, CDR1 is DFQATT and CDR2 is SNEGSKA (reference sequence). The CDR3 is 14 residues long. The V end lost 0 bases, the J end lost 6 bases, and 15 bases lay between the germline ends. CDR3 sequence: CSAREGTSSPEQYF. CDR3 coding DNA: TGCAGTGCTAGAGAAGGGACCAGCTCACCCGAGCAGTACTTC.

The rearrangement uses TRBV20-1 and TRBJ2-2; 9 nucleotides line up with TRBD1. CDR3 size: 16 residues. Germline CDR1 reads DFQATT; CDR2 reads SNEGSKA (reference sequence). V was pared by 0 bases and J by 4 bases, with 6 bases of the junction left unmatched. As DNA, the CDR3 is TGCAGTGCTAGAGACTCGGGACAGGGTACCACCGGGGAGCTGTTTTTT. It is translated as CSARDSGQGTTGELFF.

This clonotype was observed at least ten times. The rearrangement uses TRBV12-3 or TRBV12-4 and TRBJ1-1; D is unresolved. This CDR3 is 15 amino acids long. The V end lost 7 bases, the J end lost 0 bases, and 15 bases lay between the germline ends. The CDR3 DNA follows: TGTGCCAGCAAGAGAGAGGGAGGCGTGAACACTGAAGCTTTCTTT. The encoded protein is CASKREGGVNTEAFF.

The V and J genes are TRBV25-1 and TRBJ2-1; the match to TRBD1 covers 11 bases. This CDR3 contains 17 residues. V shed 4 bases and J 3 bases; nucleotides not matched to a gene: 8. Germline assignment: CDR1 MGHDK and CDR2 SYGVNS. Here the CDR3 reads CASSGYPGTGGYNEQFF. The CDR3 DNA reads TGTGCCAGCAGTGGCTACCCCGGGACAGGGGGCTACAATGAGCAGTTCTTC. Supplemented by reference TRBV25-1 and TRBJ2-1, the full variable domain reads EADIYQTPRYLVIGTGKKITLECSQTMGHDKMYWYQQDPGMELHLIHYSYGVNSTEKGDLSSESTVSRIRTEHFPLTLESARPSHTSQYLCASSGYPGTGGYNEQFFGPGTRLTVL.

This clonotype was recorded a few times. The V gene is TRBV20-1, the J gene TRBJ2-5, with TRBD1 identical over 8 bases. V dropped 2 bases and J dropped 4; count of bases not matched to a gene: 9. Germline CDR1 DFQATT, CDR2 SNEGSKA (reference sequence). This CDR3 spans 15 amino acids. CDR3 coding DNA: TGCAGTGCTAGATCTCCGGACAGGGCCCTAGAGACCCAGTACTTC. Protein product: CSARSPDRALETQYF.

V is TRBV6-5 and J is TRBJ2-3; 7 nucleotides line up with TRBD2. The CDR3 extends over 15 amino acids. The germline V gene has CDR1 MNHEY and CDR2 SVGAGI. Unmatched junction bases numbered 3, after V lost 2 bases and J lost 1 base. This CDR3 reads CASSYGGEGTDTQYF. The CDR3 DNA reads as TGTGCCAGCAGTTACGGGGGGGAGGGCACAGATACGCAGTATTTT.

This clonotype occurred a few times. The V call is TRBV11-1, the J call TRBJ1-1; 9 bases agree with TRBD1. Germline-derived CDR1 and CDR2 are SGHAT and FQDESV (reference sequence). Unmatched junction bases numbered 3, after V lost 3 bases and J lost 1 base. CDR3 length: 15 amino acids. The CDR3 protein is CASSLTGGANTEAFF. The CDR3 DNA sequence: TGTGCCAGCAGCTTGACAGGGGGAGCGAACACTGAAGCTTTCTTT. Variable domain in full (rest from reference TRBV11-1 and TRBJ1-1): EAEVAQSPRYKITEKSQAVAFWCDPISGHATLYWYRQILGQGPELLVQFQDESVVDDSQLPKDRFSAERLKGVDSTLKIQPAELGDSAMYLCASSLTGGANTEAFFGQGTRLTVV.

This clonotype occurred many times. The rearrangement links TRBV15 to TRBJ2-1, with unresolved D. V lost 4 bases and J 0 bases, leaving 10 bases between the germline ends. The germline CDR1 and CDR2 sequences are LNHNV and YYDKDF (reference sequence). The CDR3 length is 15 residues. CDR3 DNA: TGTGCCACCAGCAAAGTGGAAAGCTCCTACAATGAGCAGTTCTTC. Translation: CATSKVESSYNEQFF.

The chain links TRBV4-3 to TRBJ2-7; tentative D call: TRBD1 (6 bases). From germline, CDR1 is LGHNA and CDR2 YSLEER. This CDR3 is 15 amino acids long. The germline V and J ends were trimmed by 4 bases and 0 bases, with 13 bases remaining between them. The CDR3 sequence is CASSLARDISYEQYF. The CDR3 DNA sequence: TGCGCCAGCAGCCTAGCACGGGACATCTCCTACGAGCAGTACTTC.

The chain combines TRBV6-1 with TRBJ2-3; possibly TRBD2 for D (6 bases). The CDR3 extends over 14 amino acids. Germline CDR1 reads MNHNS; CDR2 reads SASEGT. The V end was cut by 6 bases, the J end by 4 bases, with 14 bases between. CDR3 sequence: CASRPVRRADTQYF. CDR3 DNA sequence: TGTGCCAGCAGGCCAGTAAGGAGGGCAGATACGCAGTATTTT.